Listed below are T cell receptor beta chains from one sample, sequenced in a study of CD8+CD57+ T cells in acquired aplastic anemia. From the reads, TCRdb called clonotypes with MiXCR, one entry per CDR3 protein. The top ten hold 16% of the sample, which has over 150,000 distinct CDR3 sequences, 50% to 55% seen once. Sequencing was carried out using sorted CD4+, CD8+, or CD8+CD57+ T cells (not recorded which) from PBMCs. Every receptor here comes from a human donor in good health, serving as a control. CDR3s include the opening cysteine and the closing phenylalanine or tryptophan. The order of the fields is V gene, D gene, J gene, clone size, CDR3 protein, CDR3 DNA. D genes are given only for firm matches. Part of the rows lack a size; the others show once, few, many or a class for expanded clones.

V: TRBV5-1
D: NA
J: TRBJ1-2
size: few
CDR3: CASSRGAVYSGTNYGYTF
DNA: TGCGCCAGCAGCCGGGGGGCGGTTTATTCAGGCACTAACTATGGCTACACCTTC

V: TRBV9
D: NA
J: TRBJ1-4
size: NA
CDR3: CASSVDVGLNEKLFF
DNA: TGTGCCAGCAGCGTAGACGTAGGGCTTAATGAAAAACTGTTTTTT

V: TRBV10-1
D: NA
J: TRBJ1-5
size: NA
CDR3: CASSVGSSHGNQPQHF
DNA: TGCGCCAGCAGTGTTGGGAGCTCTCATGGCAATCAGCCCCAGCATTTT

V: TRBV29-1
D: TRBD1
J: TRBJ1-2
size: NA
CDR3: CSVLTSDREVYGYTF
DNA: TGCAGCGTCCTAACCTCGGACAGGGAGGTCTATGGCTACACCTTC

V: TRBV20-1
D: NA
J: TRBJ1-2
size: NA
CDR3: CSARDGAGGVSCTF
DNA: TGCAGTGCTAGAGATGGGGCAGGTGGGGTTTCCTGCACCTTC

V: TRBV7-3
D: NA
J: TRBJ2-2
size: NA
CDR3: CASSSSLTGELFF
DNA: TGTGCCAGCAGCTCCAGCCTGACCGGGGAGCTGTTTTTT

V: TRBV10-3
D: NA
J: TRBJ2-7
size: NA
CDR3: CAISEITGAGEQYF
DNA: TGTGCCATCAGTGAGATAACAGGGGCGGGGGAGCAGTACTTC

V: TRBV7-3
D: NA
J: TRBJ1-2
size: NA
CDR3: CASSHSDKAYGYTF
DNA: TGTGCCAGCAGCCATTCGGACAAGGCCTATGGCTACACCTTC

V: TRBV5-1
D: NA
J: TRBJ2-5
size: NA
CDR3: CASRRRGLQETQYF
DNA: TGCGCCAGCAGGCGGCGGGGGCTTCAAGAGACCCAGTACTTC

V: TRBV29-1
D: NA
J: TRBJ2-7
size: NA
CDR3: CSVEDLRRSHEQYF
DNA: TGCAGCGTTGAAGATCTTCGGAGGTCTCACGAGCAGTACTTC

V: TRBV7-3
D: TRBD2
J: TRBJ2-7
size: NA
CDR3: CASSLGLAGGSYEQYF
DNA: TGTGCCAGCAGCTTAGGACTAGCGGGGGGGTCCTACGAGCAGTACTTC

V: TRBV7-6
D: TRBD1
J: TRBJ1-1
size: many
CDR3: CASRDRGVSTEAFF
DNA: TGTGCCAGCAGGGACAGGGGGGTTAGCACTGAAGCTTTCTTT

V: TRBV5-1
D: NA
J: TRBJ1-1
size: NA
CDR3: CASSNSRGSALNTEAFF
DNA: TGCGCCAGCAGCAACTCCAGGGGCTCCGCATTGAACACTGAAGCTTTCTTT

V: TRBV6-6
D: TRBD1
J: TRBJ2-3
size: many
CDR3: CASSYGQGMKQDTDTQYF
DNA: TGTGCCAGCAGTTACGGACAGGGTATGAAGCAGGACACAGATACGCAGTATTTT

V: TRBV6-1
D: TRBD1
J: TRBJ1-2
size: NA
CDR3: CASSYRGLFSF
DNA: TGTGCCAGCTCCTACAGGGGGTTATTCTCCTTC

V: TRBV5-1
D: NA
J: TRBJ2-3
size: few
CDR3: CASRSQVGTDTQYF
DNA: TGCGCCAGCAGGAGTCAGGTGGGGACAGATACGCAGTATTTT

V: TRBV7-9
D: NA
J: TRBJ2-4
size: few
CDR3: CASSSDGGIGIQYF
DNA: TGTGCCAGTAGCTCAGATGGTGGGATAGGGATTCAGTACTTC

V: TRBV5-5
D: TRBD1
J: TRBJ1-4
size: many
CDR3: CASSLRQGNEKLFF
DNA: TGTGCCAGCAGCTTGAGACAGGGGAATGAAAAACTGTTTTTT

V: TRBV12-3/TRBV12-4
D: NA
J: TRBJ1-6
size: many
CDR3: CASSLVVSGGSYSPLHF
DNA: TGTGCCAGCAGCCTGGTAGTGAGCGGGGGCTCTTATTCACCCCTCCACTTT

V: TRBV29-1
D: NA
J: TRBJ1-2
size: many
CDR3: CSVEDQGSGGYGYTF
DNA: TGCAGCGTTGAAGATCAAGGGTCGGGTGGCTATGGCTACACCTTC

V: TRBV5-1
D: NA
J: TRBJ2-5
size: NA
CDR3: CASSTTEGTQYF
DNA: TGCGCCAGCAGTACCACAGAGGGAACCCAGTACTTC

V: TRBV7-9
D: NA
J: TRBJ2-5
size: NA
CDR3: CASSSGWRETQYF
DNA: TGTGCCAGCAGCTCAGGTTGGCGTGAGACCCAGTACTTC

V: TRBV5-6
D: NA
J: TRBJ1-2
size: NA
CDR3: CASTRGDRGYGYTF
DNA: TGTGCCAGCACCCGTGGGGACCGGGGTTATGGCTACACCTTC

V: TRBV20-1
D: TRBD1
J: TRBJ2-1
size: NA
CDR3: CSATDRAGNEQFF
DNA: TGCAGTGCGACGGACAGGGCTGGCAATGAGCAGTTCTTC

V: TRBV7-9
D: NA
J: TRBJ2-1
size: NA
CDR3: CASSQTGYEQFF
DNA: TGTGCCAGCAGCCAAACGGGATATGAGCAGTTCTTC

V: TRBV5-1
D: TRBD1
J: TRBJ1-2
size: many
CDR3: CASSSPGQGVYGYTF
DNA: TGCGCCAGCAGCTCCCCGGGACAGGGAGTCTATGGCTACACCTTC

V: TRBV5-6
D: TRBD1
J: TRBJ2-1
size: many
CDR3: CASSLGQGVNNEQFF
DNA: TGTGCCAGCAGCTTAGGACAGGGGGTTAACAATGAGCAGTTCTTC

V: TRBV12-3/TRBV12-4
D: TRBD1
J: TRBJ1-6
size: many
CDR3: CASKVSRGRGLNSPLHF
DNA: TGTGCCAGCAAGGTGTCACGGGGCAGGGGGCTCAATTCACCCCTCCACTTT

V: TRBV7-2
D: NA
J: TRBJ2-7
size: NA
CDR3: CASSLGPVQYF
DNA: TGTGCCAGCAGTCTTGGGCCAGTCCAGTACTTC

V: TRBV5-5
D: TRBD2
J: TRBJ2-1
size: NA
CDR3: CASSASGGEQFF
DNA: TGTGCCAGCAGCGCTAGCGGGGGTGAGCAGTTCTTC

V: TRBV15
D: NA
J: TRBJ2-2
size: NA
CDR3: CATSTRDTGELFF
DNA: TGTGCCACCAGCACCAGGGACACCGGGGAGCTGTTTTTT

V: TRBV11-2
D: TRBD1
J: TRBJ1-6
size: NA
CDR3: CASSFRQGSYNSPLHF
DNA: TGTGCCAGCAGCTTCCGACAGGGATCCTATAATTCACCCCTCCACTTT

V: TRBV7-3
D: TRBD2
J: TRBJ2-2
size: NA
CDR3: CASSLFSGRPASGELFF
DNA: TGTGCCAGCAGCTTATTCAGCGGGAGGCCCGCCAGCGGGGAGCTGTTTTTT

V: TRBV9
D: TRBD1
J: TRBJ2-5
size: NA
CDR3: CASSPSTGVAGETQYF
DNA: TGTGCCAGCAGCCCGTCGACAGGGGTGGCCGGGGAGACCCAGTACTTC

V: TRBV12-3/TRBV12-4
D: NA
J: TRBJ2-7
size: many
CDR3: CASSQPGLIYEQYF
DNA: TGTGCCAGCAGCCAACCGGGACTTATCTACGAGCAGTACTTC

V: TRBV20-1
D: TRBD2
J: TRBJ2-5
size: NA
CDR3: CSAGTSGIQETQYF
DNA: TGCAGTGCTGGAACTAGCGGGATCCAAGAGACCCAGTACTTC

V: TRBV7-2
D: TRBD1
J: TRBJ1-1
size: many
CDR3: CASSYTGAPNTEAFF
DNA: TGTGCCAGCAGCTACACAGGGGCCCCGAACACTGAAGCTTTCTTT

V: TRBV6-2/TRBV6-3
D: NA
J: TRBJ1-6
size: many
CDR3: CASSYGSARNSPLHF
DNA: TGTGCCAGCAGTTACGGGTCAGCACGAAATTCACCCCTCCACTTT

V: TRBV4-2
D: TRBD1
J: TRBJ2-2
size: many
CDR3: CASSLGQGDTGELFF
DNA: TGTGCCAGCAGCCTGGGACAGGGGGACACCGGGGAGCTGTTTTTT

V: TRBV5-4
D: NA
J: TRBJ1-3
size: many
CDR3: CASSPQLGTGSGNTIYF
DNA: TGTGCCAGCAGCCCTCAACTTGGAACAGGCTCTGGAAACACCATATATTTT

V: TRBV2
D: TRBD2
J: TRBJ2-1
size: once
CDR3: CASSGTSGGHNEQFF
DNA: TGTGCCAGCAGCGGGACTAGCGGGGGTCACAATGAGCAGTTCTTC

V: TRBV7-8
D: NA
J: TRBJ2-1
size: few
CDR3: CASSPVQGANEQFF
DNA: TGTGCCAGCAGTCCGGTTCAAGGGGCCAATGAGCAGTTCTTC

V: TRBV3-1
D: TRBD1
J: TRBJ1-1
size: few
CDR3: CASSQVNRGNTEAFF
DNA: TGTGCCAGCAGCCAAGTCAACAGGGGAAACACTGAAGCTTTCTTT

V: TRBV3-2
D: NA
J: TRBJ2-5
size: NA
CDR3: CASLWARFQETQYF
DNA: TGTGCCAGCCTCTGGGCCAGGTTTCAAGAGACCCAGTACTTC